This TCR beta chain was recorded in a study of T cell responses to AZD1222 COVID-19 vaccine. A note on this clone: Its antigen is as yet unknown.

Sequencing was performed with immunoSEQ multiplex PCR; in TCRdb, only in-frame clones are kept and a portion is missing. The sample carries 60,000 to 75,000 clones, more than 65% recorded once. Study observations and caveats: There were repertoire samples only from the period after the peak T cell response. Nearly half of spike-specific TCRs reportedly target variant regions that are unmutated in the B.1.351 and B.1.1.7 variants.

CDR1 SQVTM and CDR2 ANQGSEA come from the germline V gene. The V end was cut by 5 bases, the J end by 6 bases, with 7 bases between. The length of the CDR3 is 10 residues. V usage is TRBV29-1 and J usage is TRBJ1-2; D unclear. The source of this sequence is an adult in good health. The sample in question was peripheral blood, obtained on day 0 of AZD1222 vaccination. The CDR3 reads CSVLNDGYTF. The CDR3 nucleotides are TGCAGCGTTTTAAACGATGGCTACACCTTC. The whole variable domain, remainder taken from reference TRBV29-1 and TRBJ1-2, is SAVISQKPSRDICQRGTSLTIQCQVDSQVTMMFWYRQQPGQSLTLIATANQGSEATYESGFVIDKFPISRPNLTFSTLTVSNMSPEDSSIYLCSVLNDGYTFGSGTRLTVV.